The 32 T cell receptor beta chains given below trace back to one sample, sequenced in a study of control samples from healthy donors and cancer patients. Clones were read by immunoSEQ multiplex PCR, and TCRdb kept only the in-frame ones, dropping some. The data hold more than 95,000 clones, with about nine tenths observed a single time. Sequences were obtained from blood. These receptors came from a middle-aged man in good health.

The table lists this clone with a few counts. The rearrangement uses TRBV6-6 and TRBJ2-6, with no clear D. Germline CDR1 reads MNHNY; CDR2 reads SVGAGI (reference sequence). This CDR3 spans 13 amino acids. The CDR3 region is CAGQLTGANVLTF. The CDR3 DNA follows: TGTGCGGGCCAGCTGACTGGGGCCAACGTCCTGACTTTC.

This chain joins TRBV11-3 and TRBJ1-2, with 8 nucleotides matching TRBD1. The V gene end was trimmed by 3 bases and the J gene end by 3 bases; junction bases not matched to a gene: 0. CDR1 SGHNT and CDR2 YENEEA come from the germline V gene. The CDR3 is made up of 13 amino acids. The CDR3 here is CASSLGQDYGYTF. The CDR3 nucleotides are TGTGCCAGCAGCTTGGGACAGGACTATGGCTACACCTTC.

The chain couples TRBV10-3 to TRBJ2-3; 11 positions agree with TRBD2. With 5 bases clipped from V and 3 bases from J, the junction kept 7 bases outside the gene matches. The V gene's germline CDR1 is ENHRY and CDR2 SYGVKD. This CDR3 is built from 16 residues. The CDR3 nucleotides are TGTGCCATCAGTTCCGTAGCGGGGGGGAAAACAGATACGCAGTATTTT. This sequence encodes CAISSVAGGKTDTQYF.

The V gene is TRBV5-1, the J gene TRBJ1-5; D gene ambiguous. The length of the CDR3 is 15 residues. Deletions cut 0 bases from V and 1 base from J, with 8 bases between. Germline V gene data show CDR1 as SGHRS and CDR2 as YFSETQ. CDR3 residues: CASSLGEPSNQPQHF. The CDR3 coding sequence is TGCGCCAGCAGCTTGGGTGAGCCCAGCAATCAGCCCCAGCATTTT.

The V and J genes are TRBV14 and TRBJ2-7; D is ambiguous. This CDR3 has 13 amino acids. V lost 0 bases to trimming and J lost 7 bases, with 10 bases between them. Germline values: CDR1 SGHDN, CDR2 FVKESK. CDR3 sequence reads: CASSQDLYREQYF. DNA for the CDR3: TGTGCCAGCAGCCAAGATCTCTACCGGGAGCAGTACTTC.

V usage is TRBV12-3 or TRBV12-4 and J usage is TRBJ1-1; D is undetermined. Trimming cost V 4 bases and J 6 bases, with 3 bases left between them. This CDR3 region has 10 residues. DNA for the CDR3: TGTGCCAGCAGTTGGTCTGAAGCTTTCTTT. Protein: CASSWSEAFF.

The genes are TRBV19 and TRBJ1-1, with D possibly being TRBD1 (5 bases). This CDR3 is 14 amino acids long. Looked up from germline, CDR1 is LNHDA and CDR2 is SQIVND (reference sequence). V gave up 3 bases and J gave up 5 bases, with 13 bases separating them. CDR3: CASSIYGRVTEAFF. In DNA form, the CDR3 reads TGTGCCAGTAGTATTTACGGCAGGGTAACTGAAGCTTTCTTT.

The table lists this clone with a count of one. The chain employs TRBV13 and TRBJ2-5; TRBD1 aligns across 7 bases. The CDR3 has 16 amino acids. Germline V gives CDR1 PRHDT, CDR2 FYEKMQ (reference sequence). Germline trimming cut 2 bases from V and 3 bases from J; bases unmatched to any gene: 9. CDR3: CASSLSFGQAEETQYF. The DNA of the CDR3 is TGTGCCAGCAGCTTAAGCTTCGGACAGGCGGAAGAGACCCAGTACTTC.

This clone was counted once. This CDR3 reads CASSRGQGDEKLFF. The CDR3 DNA reads as TGTGCCAGCTCACGGGGACAGGGTGATGAAAAACTGTTTTTT. This chain joins TRBV18 and TRBJ1-4; 9 nucleotides agree with TRBD1. Per the germline V gene, CDR1 is KGHSH and CDR2 is LQKENI. The CDR3 sequence is 14 residues long. V gave up 4 bases and J gave up 6 bases; unmatched junction bases: 3.

This clone was counted once. The rearrangement links TRBV6-5 to TRBJ1-2; TRBD1 agrees at 10 bases. V gave up 8 bases and J gave up 5 bases; unmatched junction bases: 8. The length of the CDR3 is 14 residues. Germline V gene sequence: CDR1 MNHEY, CDR2 SVGAGI. The CDR3 DNA reads as TGTGCCAGCTCCTGGACAGGGGGATTTTATGGCTACACCTTC. Amino acids: CASSWTGGFYGYTF.

The chain joins TRBV19 to TRBJ1-1; D gene ambiguous. Looked up from germline, CDR1 is LNHDA and CDR2 is SQIVND (reference sequence). V was trimmed by 7 bases and J by 1 base, leaving 10 bases between them. The CDR3 has 13 residues. CDR3 residues: CASKGLWNTEAFF. The CDR3 DNA follows: TGTGCCAGTAAAGGGCTTTGGAACACTGAAGCTTTCTTT.

This sequence joins TRBV5-1 and TRBJ1-2; D is unresolved. Germline CDR1 and CDR2: SGHRS and YFSETQ. The V and J ends lost 2 bases and 4 bases respectively, with 9 bases between them. The CDR3 totals 13 residues. The CDR3 DNA is TGCGCCAGCAGCTTACGGGGTACCTATGGCTACACCTTC. Translated: CASSLRGTYGYTF.

DNA for the CDR3: TGTGCCAGCAGCTTACTGGAGACAGCCTCTGGAAACACCATATATTTT. Protein product: CASSLLETASGNTIYF. This rearrangement joins TRBV5-6 to TRBJ1-3; TRBD1 might be the D (5 bases). The CDR3 contains 16 residues. Trimming pared 2 bases from V and 0 bases from J, leaving 12 bases between. Germline assignment: CDR1 SGHDT and CDR2 YYEEEE.

The chain is built from TRBV3-1 (or the pseudogene TRBV3-2) and TRBJ1-6, with TRBD1 matching 7 bases. Trimming cost V 1 base and J 10 bases; bases outside gene matches: 7. This CDR3 is 15 amino acids long. The germline gives CDR1 LGHDT, CDR2 YNNKEL (reference sequence). CDR3 in amino acids: CASSQADRVGSPLHF. CDR3 DNA sequence: TGTGCCAGCAGCCAAGCAGACAGGGTGGGCTCACCCCTCCACTTT.

Written as DNA, the CDR3 is TGCGCCAGCAGCTTGTCGCTTGGGGGCAATCAGCCCCAGCATTTT. This translates into CASSLSLGGNQPQHF. The chain joins TRBV5-1 to TRBJ1-5; D is unresolved. V lost 1 base and J 2 bases, leaving 10 bases between the germline ends. Germline loops: CDR1 SGHRS, CDR2 YFSETQ. The CDR3 spans 15 residues.

This chain uses TRBV9 with TRBJ1-6, with TRBD1 identical over 7 bases. Germline CDR1 is SGDLS and CDR2 is YYNGEE. There are 12 residues in the CDR3. The junction had 6 bases not matched to a gene; V was cut back by 8 bases and J by 10 bases. CDR3 protein: CASDRVGSPLHF. The CDR3 DNA follows: TGTGCCAGTGACAGGGTAGGATCACCCCTCCACTTT.

This clone was counted only a few times. The gene calls are TRBV29-1 and TRBJ2-7; TRBD1 aligns across 7 bases. CDR3 length: 14 amino acids. J lost 4 bases, V lost 0 bases, and 6 bases had no gene match. Germline CDR1 SQVTM, CDR2 ANQGSEA. For the CDR3, the DNA is TGCAGCGTTGAAGATCGGACAGGAGCGTACGAGCAGTACTTC. Translated, it gives CSVEDRTGAYEQYF.

CDR3 region: CASSSQGQSSGANVLTF. In DNA, the CDR3 is TGTGCCAGCAGCTCCCAGGGACAGTCCTCTGGGGCCAACGTCCTGACTTTC. The chain has TRBV7-3 and TRBJ2-6, with 7 bases fitting TRBD1. The germline CDR1 and CDR2 sequences are SGHTA and FQGTGA. The V and J ends lost 4 bases and 0 bases, in that order; junction bases with no gene match: 6. This CDR3 is built from 17 residues.

As DNA, the CDR3 is TGTGCCAGCAGCAAGCCTTCACAGGGTTGGAGCAATGATGAGCAGTTCTTC. Translation gives CASSKPSQGWSNDEQFF. This chain uses TRBV5-5 with TRBJ2-1, with D tentatively TRBD1 (6 bases). CDR1 SGHKS and CDR2 YYEKEE come from the germline V gene (reference sequence). V was clipped by 4 bases and J by 8 bases, with 25 bases between them. The length of the CDR3 is 17 residues.

The chain links TRBV6-2 or TRBV6-3 to TRBJ1-6, with 7 bases that match TRBD1. Trimming took 5 bases from V and 7 from J; bases not matched to a gene: 5. Germline CDR1 and CDR2: MNHEY and SVGEGT. The CDR3 covers 14 residues. This CDR3 reads CASSRQGDNSPLHF. For the CDR3, the DNA is TGTGCCAGCAGTCGACAGGGAGACAATTCACCCCTCCACTTT.

The rearrangement joins TRBV24-1 to TRBJ1-1; 8 bases line up with TRBD1. This CDR3 has 15 amino acids. In germline, CDR1 is KGHDR, CDR2 SFDVKD. With V trimmed by 3 bases and J by 1 base, 3 bases remained unmatched. The CDR3 DNA reads as TGTGCCACCAGTGATCAACAGGGGGGGAACACTGAAGCTTTCTTT. This translates into CATSDQQGGNTEAFF.

The chain combines TRBV7-9 with TRBJ2-5; weak D call: TRBD1 (6 bases). Germline assignment: CDR1 SEHNR and CDR2 FQNEAQ (reference sequence). With 5 bases removed from V and 2 bases from J, the gap between germline ends came to 6 bases. The CDR3 has 12 residues. The CDR3 region has the DNA TGTGCCAGCAGCAGGGGGCAAGAGACCCAGTACTTC. The encoded protein is CASSRGQETQYF. The complete variable domain, with remaining parts taken from reference TRBV7-9 and TRBJ2-5, reads DTGVSQNPRHKITKRGQNVTFRCDPISEHNRLYWYRQTLGQGPEFLTYFQNEAQLEKSRLLSDRFSAERPKGSFSTLEIQRTEQGDSAMYLCASSRGQETQYFGPGTRLLVL.

This rearrangement joins TRBV7-2 to TRBJ1-5; D is perhaps TRBD1 (5 bases). The CDR3 covers 13 residues. Germline-derived CDR1 and CDR2 are SGHTA and FQGNSA. With 2 bases removed from V and 9 bases from J, the gap between germline ends came to 11 bases. The DNA of the CDR3 is TGTGCCAGCAGCTTACCGGGGCGAGGGCCCCAGCATTTT. It encodes CASSLPGRGPQHF.

The chain joins TRBV5-4 to TRBJ2-7, with D possibly being TRBD1 (6 bases). The V gene lost 4 bases and the J gene lost 6 bases, with 17 bases spanning the gap. The CDR3 runs 14 residues. The germline V gene has CDR1 SGHNT and CDR2 YYREEE (reference sequence). CDR3 nucleotide sequence: TGTGCCAGCAGCCGTGAAGGGGGACGGGGCGAGCAGTACTTC. This encodes CASSREGGRGEQYF.

The J gene is TRBJ2-3, the V gene TRBV6-2 or TRBV6-3, with TRBD2 matching 7 bases. Trimming at V came to 4 bases and at J to 3 bases, leaving 10 bases not matched to a gene. CDR1 is MNHEY and CDR2 is SVGEGT in the germline V gene. This CDR3 spans 16 amino acids. The CDR3 region is CASSSVAGEITDTQYF. CDR3 bases: TGTGCCAGCAGTTCCGTCGCGGGGGAAATAACAGATACGCAGTATTTT.

The chain recombines TRBV30 with TRBJ1-6, with a weak D call TRBD1 (6 bases). The CDR3 is made up of 13 amino acids. Trimming took 5 bases from V and 10 from J, leaving 15 bases between them. Germline V lookup: CDR1 GTSNPN, CDR2 SVGIG (reference sequence). The CDR3 region has the DNA TGTGCCTGGGCCCCAGGGGCCCGCTCACCCCTCCACTTT. The encoded protein is CAWAPGARSPLHF. Full variable domain (rest looked up from reference TRBV30 and TRBJ1-6): SQTIHQWPATLVQPVGSPLSLECTVEGTSNPNLYWYRQAAGRGLQLLFYSVGIGQISSEVPQNLSASRPQDRQFILSSKKLLLSDSGFYLCAWAPGARSPLHFGNGTRLTVT.

Only one count was recorded for this clone. The chain joins TRBV14 to TRBJ1-4, with TRBD1 matching 11 bases. This CDR3 is 16 amino acids long. The ends lost 4 bases at V and 7 bases at J; junction bases unmatched: 8. Germline V gives CDR1 SGHDN, CDR2 FVKESK. CDR3: CASSPLEGTGGEKLFF. CDR3 bases: TGTGCCAGCAGCCCCCTAGAAGGGACAGGGGGTGAAAAACTGTTTTTT.

As DNA, the CDR3 is TGTGCCAGCAGTCCGGACAGGGTTGGGGCTTTCTTT. This sequence encodes CASSPDRVGAFF. The V and J genes are TRBV7-9 and TRBJ1-1, with 8 nucleotides matching TRBD1. Trimming at V came to 6 bases and at J to 11 bases, leaving 8 bases not matched to a gene. CDR1 is SEHNR and CDR2 is FQNEAQ in the germline V gene (reference sequence). There are 12 residues in the CDR3.

This chain uses TRBV6-6 with TRBJ1-3, with TRBD1 identical over 7 bases. CDR3 length: 15 residues. With 2 bases clipped from V and 4 bases from J, the junction kept 5 bases outside the gene matches. Germline V gene lookup returns CDR1 MNHNY and CDR2 SVGAGI (reference sequence). The CDR3 here is CASSYRPGQGNTIYF. CDR3 coding DNA: TGTGCCAGCAGTTACCGTCCGGGACAGGGAAACACCATATATTTT.

The J gene is TRBJ1-2, the V gene TRBV6-5, with 8 positions matching TRBD1. Unmatched junction bases numbered 12, after V lost 6 bases and J lost 6 bases. The CDR3 length is 15 residues. Germline lookup yields CDR1 MNHEY and CDR2 SVGAGI. The CDR3 here is CASRGGQTGENGYTF. DNA of the CDR3: TGTGCCAGCAGGGGAGGCCAGACAGGGGAGAATGGCTACACCTTC.

V is TRBV7-9 and J is TRBJ2-4; 9 bases line up with TRBD2. Trimming removed 1 base from V and 6 bases from J; junction bases left unmatched: 4. Germline V gene sequence: CDR1 SEHNR, CDR2 FQNEAQ (reference sequence). CDR3 length equals 15 residues. In DNA form, the CDR3 reads TGTGCCAGCAGCTTAGTGCGGGGGGGCAGAAACATTCAGTACTTC. Translating gives CASSLVRGGRNIQYF.

The chain has TRBV6-5 and TRBJ2-1; D is unclear. V was trimmed by 9 bases and J by 0 bases, leaving 15 bases between them. This CDR3 has 15 residues. Per germline, CDR1 MNHEY and CDR2 SVGAGI. The CDR3 nucleotides read TGTGCCAGTGAGTTCTGGGCCCGCTCCTACAATGAGCAGTTCTTC. It translates to CASEFWARSYNEQFF.